The table lists the clone carrying this T cell receptor beta chain with a few counts. The source of the sample is a study of shared T cell receptors in the human thymus. The CDR3 loop spans 14 amino acids. Germline lookup yields CDR1 WNHNN and CDR2 SYGVQD (reference sequence). Between the trimmed V and J ends, which lost 5 bases and 4 bases, there was a span of 12 bases. TCRdb keeps only in-frame clones here, not all; method: immunoSEQ multiplex PCR. The sample contains approximately 730,000 clones, approximately 85% of which appear only once. These data were also reused for a study on human thymus T cells. That report adds: From resections taken during corrective heart surgery, the thymus tissue was obtained. Thymic and blood repertoires appeared to carry a bias in their V and J gene usage. Highly overlapping thymic repertoires among unrelated individuals were reported in related research.

The chain couples TRBV10-1 to TRBJ2-1; possibly TRBD2 for D (7 bases). Sequenced sample: thymocytes. This sequence originates from a girl under three years old with a congenital heart defect. CDR3 in amino acids: CASSLRGGYNEQFF. CDR3 DNA: TGCGCCAGCAGTTTGAGGGGGGGGTACAATGAGCAGTTCTTC.